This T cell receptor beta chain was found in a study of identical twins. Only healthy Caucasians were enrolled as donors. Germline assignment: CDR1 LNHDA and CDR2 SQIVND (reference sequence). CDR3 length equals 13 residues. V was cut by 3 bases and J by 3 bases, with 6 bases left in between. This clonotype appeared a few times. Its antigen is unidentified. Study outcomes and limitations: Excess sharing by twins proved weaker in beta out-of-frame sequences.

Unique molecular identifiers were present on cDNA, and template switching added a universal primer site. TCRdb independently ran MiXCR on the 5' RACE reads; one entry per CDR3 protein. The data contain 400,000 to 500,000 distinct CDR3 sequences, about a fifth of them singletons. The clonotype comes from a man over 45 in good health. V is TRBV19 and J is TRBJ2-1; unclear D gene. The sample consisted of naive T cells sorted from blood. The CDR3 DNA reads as TGTGCCAGTAGTATGGCGATCTACAATGAGCAGTTCTTC. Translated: CASSMAIYNEQFF.